The entry below describes one T cell receptor (beta chain). Its antigen remains unknown. From germline, CDR1 is LGHNA and CDR2 YSLEER. V lost 1 base and J lost 2, with 9 bases in between. This CDR3 comprises 15 residues. TCRdb keeps only in-frame clones here, not all; method: immunoSEQ multiplex PCR. The sample includes some 19,000 clones, 85% to 90% of them seen just once. This entry comes from a study of OX40 agonist ivuxolimab in advanced cancers. Blood sampling was done at baseline, cycle 4 day 1, and cycle 7 day 1. General study results and limits: Certain nonresponders additionally had low normalized T-cell clonal expansion. CD8+ T cells were the subset that, on average, had more expanded clones than CD4+.

The sample in question was CD4+ or CD8+ T cells sorted from blood, obtained in a trial of the OX40 agonist ivuxolimab. This TCR was recovered from an adult with an advanced solid tumor such as melanoma, head and neck, liver or kidney cancer. The chain links TRBV4-3 to TRBJ2-1; D is uncertain. The CDR3 nucleotides read TGCGCCAGCAGCCAAGGAAAGCAACCCTACAATGAGCAGTTCTTC. As protein: CASSQGKQPYNEQFF.